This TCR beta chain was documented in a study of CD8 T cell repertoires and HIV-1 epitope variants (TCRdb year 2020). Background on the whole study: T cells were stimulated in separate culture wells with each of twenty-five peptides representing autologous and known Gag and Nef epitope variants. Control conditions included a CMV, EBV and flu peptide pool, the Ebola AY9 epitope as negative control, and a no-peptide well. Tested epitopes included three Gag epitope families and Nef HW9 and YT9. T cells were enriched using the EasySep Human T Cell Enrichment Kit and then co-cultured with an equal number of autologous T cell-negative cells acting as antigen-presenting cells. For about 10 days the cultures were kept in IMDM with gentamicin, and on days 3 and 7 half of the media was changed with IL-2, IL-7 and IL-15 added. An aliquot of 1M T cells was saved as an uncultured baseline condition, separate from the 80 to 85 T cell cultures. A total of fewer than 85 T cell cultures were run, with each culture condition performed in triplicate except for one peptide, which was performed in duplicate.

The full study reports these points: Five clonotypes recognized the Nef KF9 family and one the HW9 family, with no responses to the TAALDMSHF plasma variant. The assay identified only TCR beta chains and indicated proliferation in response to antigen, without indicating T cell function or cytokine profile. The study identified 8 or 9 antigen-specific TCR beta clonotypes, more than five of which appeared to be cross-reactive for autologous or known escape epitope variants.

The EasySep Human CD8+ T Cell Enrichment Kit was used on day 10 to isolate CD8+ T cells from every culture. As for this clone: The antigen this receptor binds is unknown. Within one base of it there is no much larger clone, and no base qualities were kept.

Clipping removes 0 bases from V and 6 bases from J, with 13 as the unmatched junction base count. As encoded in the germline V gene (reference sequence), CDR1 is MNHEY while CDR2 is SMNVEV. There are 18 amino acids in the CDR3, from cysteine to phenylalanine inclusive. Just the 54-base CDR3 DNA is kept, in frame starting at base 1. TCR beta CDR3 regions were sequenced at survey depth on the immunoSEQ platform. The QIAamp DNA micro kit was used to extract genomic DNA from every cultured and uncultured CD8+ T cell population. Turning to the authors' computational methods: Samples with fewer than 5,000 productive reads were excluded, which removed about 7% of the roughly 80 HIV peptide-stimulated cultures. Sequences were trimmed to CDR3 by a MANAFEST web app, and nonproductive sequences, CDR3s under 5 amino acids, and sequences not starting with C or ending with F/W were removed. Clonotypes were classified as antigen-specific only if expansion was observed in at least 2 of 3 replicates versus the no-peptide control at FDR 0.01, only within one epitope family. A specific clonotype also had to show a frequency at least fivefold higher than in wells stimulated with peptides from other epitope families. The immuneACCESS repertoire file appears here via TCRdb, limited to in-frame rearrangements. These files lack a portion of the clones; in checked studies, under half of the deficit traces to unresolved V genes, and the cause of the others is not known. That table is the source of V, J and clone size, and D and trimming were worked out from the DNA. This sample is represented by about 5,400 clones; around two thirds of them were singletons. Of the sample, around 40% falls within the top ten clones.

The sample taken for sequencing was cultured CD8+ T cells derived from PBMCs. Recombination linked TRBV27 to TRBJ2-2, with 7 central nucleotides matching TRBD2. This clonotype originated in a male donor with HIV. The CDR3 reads CASSLSGRLLAEAGELFF. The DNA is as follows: TGTGCCAGCAGTTTATCGGGCAGACTCCTAGCGGAGGCCGGGGAGCTGTTTTTT.